These T cell receptor beta chains were read from a single sample in a study of T-cell reconstitution after alpha-beta-depleted transplantation in children. TCRdb analysed the PCR reads with MiXCR anew, one entry per CDR3 protein. The data hold 900,000 or so distinct CDR3 sequences, with around 17% observed a single time. This material consisted of PBMCs, mostly from graft donor cells, taken 360 days after TCRalphabeta/CD19-depleted stem cell transplant. Receptor source: a male patient between 5 and 17 years old who had a stem cell transplant for acute lymphoblastic leukemia, so the T cells may come from the graft donor. Both conserved end residues are trimmed from each CDR3. A D gene is named only where the DNA matches it firmly.

13 | NA | TRBV6-4 | ASSDAGTPNNEQF
13 | TRBD2 | TRBV6-2/TRBV6-3 | ASSYSTSGSYEQY
14 | NA | TRBV11-1 | ASSLGDARSNTEAF
14 | TRBD2 | TRBV12-3/TRBV12-4 | ASSPPASGRANEQF
13 | TRBD2 | TRBV4-2 | ASSQPSGGTDTQY
14 | TRBD2 | TRBV5-1 | ASSFHLAEFSYEQY
11 | TRBD1 | TRBV7-8 | ASSWAGTGVQY
9 | NA | TRBV20-1 | SAMHNNIQY
13 | TRBD2 | TRBV6-1 | ASSPDAGGEDEQF
11 | TRBD2 | TRBV10-2 | ASRYSGSGEQF
15 | TRBD1 | TRBV29-1 | SVARLGTGKEGTEAF
11 | NA | TRBV9 | ASSVAVTGELF
13 | NA | TRBV24-1 | ATSDFGGKDEKLF
12 | TRBD1 | TRBV5-1 | ASSSGQPTGELF
13 | TRBD1 | TRBV4-2 | ASSQGDRLNEKLF
14 | NA | TRBV4-1 | ASSRLPGPQGETQY
14 | NA | TRBV12-3/TRBV12-4 | ASSLGAGTSTDTQY
16 | TRBD2 | TRBV27 | ASSLRLAGGGYADTQY
11 | NA | TRBV5-1 | ASSLVSGSGYT
11 | NA | TRBV9 | ASSVSGNSPLH
11 | NA | TRBV5-1 | ASSLEGFGEQF
11 | NA | TRBV10-3 | AIKEHSKDEQY
14 | NA | TRBV20-1 | SASTLELTAGNTIY
11 | NA | TRBV18 | ASCKGGSYEQY
14 | TRBD1 | TRBV11-2 | ASSLGRGMGKETQY
11 | NA | TRBV27 | ASGSLTAYGYT
13 | TRBD1 | TRBV20-1 | SARVGTGGTGELF
13 | TRBD2 | TRBV12-3/TRBV12-4 | ASSRLAGGSGELF
14 | NA | TRBV10-2 | ASSVAGRLAYNEQF
13 | TRBD1 | TRBV7-9 | ASSQITGTVYEAF
11 | TRBD2 | TRBV7-7 | ASSWGGLDEQF
11 | NA | TRBV19 | ASSGTPYNEQF
14 | TRBD2 | TRBV10-2 | ASSATSGLSTDTQY
12 | TRBD1 | TRBV19 | ASADRGPHNEQF
12 | TRBD1 | TRBV7-8 | ASSSTGGLFEQY
13 | NA | TRBV20-1 | SASDLAVFNYGYT
13 | NA | TRBV20-1 | SARDRRALGYGYT